Each of the 9 T cell receptor beta chains below was sequenced from the same sample in a study of blood T cell repertoires in COVID-19. TCRdb's table, derived via immunoSEQ multiplex PCR, lists solely in-frame clones and lacks some. The data contain 350,000 to 400,000 clones, roughly 91% of them singletons. Sequencing was carried out using PBMCs or T cells enriched from blood (not recorded which). Receptors originate from a woman aged 18-29 years who had recovered from COVID-19.

V usage is TRBV28 and J usage is TRBJ1-1; 9 bases match TRBD1. This CDR3 comprises 16 residues. Trimming at V came to 4 bases and at J to 0 bases, leaving 6 bases not matched to a gene. CDR1 and CDR2 from the germline V gene are MDHEN and SYDVKM. The CDR3 sequence: CASSSPGQGMNTEAFF. Here the CDR3 DNA reads TGTGCCAGCAGTTCTCCGGGACAGGGCATGAACACTGAAGCTTTCTTT.

This sequence joins TRBV19 and TRBJ1-1; TRBD1 agrees at 7 bases. The CDR3 loop spans 14 amino acids. J gave up 4 bases and V 5 bases, and 7 bases lay outside the gene matches. Germline assignment: CDR1 LNHDA and CDR2 SQIVND (reference sequence). The CDR3 DNA is TGTGCCAGTAGTTCGACAGGGAGGATCACTGAAGCTTTCTTT. Translating it yields CASSSTGRITEAFF. The whole variable domain, filled in from reference TRBV19 and TRBJ1-1, reads DGGITQSPKYLFRKEGQNVTLSCEQNLNHDAMYWYRQDPGQGLRLIYYSQIVNDFQKGDIAEGYSVSREKKESFPLTVTSAQKNPTAFYLCASSSTGRITEAFFGQGTRLTVV.

This chain links TRBV7-3 with TRBJ1-1; D may be TRBD1 (5 bases). CDR1 and CDR2 from the germline V gene are SGHTA and FQGTGA. The ends were cut back, 5 bases at V and 6 bases at J, with 13 bases in the middle. The CDR3 has 13 residues. The CDR3 protein is CASSPAPGAEAFF. For the CDR3, the DNA is TGTGCCAGCAGCCCCGCCCCGGGGGCTGAAGCTTTCTTT.

This clone was recorded a few times. The chain uses TRBV7-2 and TRBJ1-5; D not resolved. V lost 1 base and J 5 bases, leaving 12 bases between the germline ends. The CDR3 consists of 15 residues. CDR1 and CDR2 (germline): SGHTA, FQGNSA. The CDR3 coding sequence is TGTGCCAGCAGCTTAGGTCCGGAGACCTATCAGCCCCAGCATTTT. Amino acid sequence: CASSLGPETYQPQHF.

The V call is TRBV30, the J call TRBJ2-5; 13 positions match TRBD2. The V gene's germline CDR1 is GTSNPN and CDR2 SVGIG (reference sequence). The CDR3 length is 16 residues. The CDR3 region is CMALWTSGGADETQYF. CDR3 DNA sequence: TGTATGGCCCTATGGACTAGCGGGGGCGCGGATGAGACCCAGTACTTC.

The V and J genes are TRBV27 and TRBJ2-5; no clear D gene. The CDR3 runs to 14 residues. CDR1 and CDR2 from the germline V gene are MNHEY and SMNVEV (reference sequence). Trimming stripped 2 bases from V and 4 bases from J, with 11 bases between. For the CDR3, the DNA is TGTGCCAGCAGTTTAACCGGTTTCGGAGAGACCCAGTACTTC. Translation: CASSLTGFGETQYF.

This chain links TRBV19 with TRBJ2-7, with a possible D match to TRBD1 (5 bases). V lost 3 bases, J lost 6 bases, and 9 bases lay in between. Germline V lookup: CDR1 LNHDA, CDR2 SQIVND (reference sequence). This CDR3 comprises 12 residues. This CDR3 is CASSIIGAEQYF. DNA of the CDR3: TGTGCCAGTAGTATTATAGGGGCCGAGCAGTACTTC.

In its sample, this clone was seen once. V gene TRBV20-1 combines with J gene TRBJ1-1; D call uncertain. The V gene's germline CDR1 is DFQATT and CDR2 SNEGSKA (reference sequence). The ends were cut back, 3 bases at V and 1 base at J, with 6 bases in the middle. The CDR3 length is 12 residues. The CDR3 DNA sequence: TGCAGTGCTAGTCGGGGGAACACTGAAGCTTTCTTT. Translating it yields CSASRGNTEAFF.

The V gene is TRBV30, the J gene TRBJ1-6; tentative D call: TRBD1 (6 bases). The CDR3 runs to 13 residues. Germline assignment: CDR1 GTSNPN and CDR2 SVGIG (reference sequence). V lost 6 bases and J lost 7, with 13 bases in between. In nucleotides, the CDR3 is TGTGCCTGCCCGACAGGCCCCAATTCACCCCTCCACTTT. Translated, it gives CACPTGPNSPLHF. Full variable domain (outside the CDR3, taken from reference TRBV30 and TRBJ1-6): SQTIHQWPATLVQPVGSPLSLECTVEGTSNPNLYWYRQAAGRGLQLLFYSVGIGQISSEVPQNLSASRPQDRQFILSSKKLLLSDSGFYLCACPTGPNSPLHFGNGTRLTVT.